One and the same sample provided the 22 T cell receptor beta chains below, sequenced in a study of response to subunit inactivated influenza vaccine. TCRdb reanalysed the RT-PCR reads using MiXCR and keeps one entry per CDR3 protein. In the table there are roughly 700,000 distinct CDR3 sequences, around 16% of which are singletons. This material consisted of PBMCs from blood, taken about 13 days after vaccination. Source of these receptors: a man aged 50-59 years who received an inactivated influenza vaccine.

The chain uses TRBV12-3 or TRBV12-4 and TRBJ2-1, with D maybe TRBD1 (7 bases). The CDR3 is 14 residues long. Trimming cost V 7 bases and J 7 bases, with 17 bases left between them. The CDR3 spells CASTSGGPLNEQFF. DNA of the CDR3: TGTGCCAGCACCTCAGGGGGGCCTTTGAATGAGCAGTTCTTC.

The chain recombines TRBV7-8 with TRBJ1-6, with unresolved D. Trimming pared 1 base from V and 6 bases from J, leaving 10 bases between. The CDR3 totals 15 residues. Germline CDR1 SGHVS, CDR2 FQNEAQ. CDR3 coding DNA: TGTGCCAGCAGCTTAGATTTGGGAGTTAATTCACCCCTCCACTTT. This translates into CASSLDLGVNSPLHF. The full variable domain, with the rest looked up from reference TRBV7-8 and TRBJ1-6, is GAGVSQSPRYKVAKRGQDVALRCDPISGHVSLFWYQQALGQGPEFLTYFQNEAQLDKSGLPSDRFFAERPEGSVSTLKIQRTQQEDSAVYLCASSLDLGVNSPLHFGNGTRLTVT.

The rearrangement links TRBV7-9 to TRBJ1-1; D not resolved. The V end was cut by 5 bases, the J end by 4 bases, with 14 bases between. The CDR3 loop spans 14 amino acids. The germline gives CDR1 SEHNR, CDR2 FQNEAQ (reference sequence). CDR3 sequence reads: CASSKRPPTTEAFF. The CDR3 DNA reads TGTGCCAGCAGCAAACGACCCCCAACCACTGAAGCTTTCTTT.

This clonotype has just a few counts. This rearrangement joins TRBV5-1 to TRBJ2-7, with D possibly being TRBD1 (5 bases). The V and J ends lost 0 bases and 0 bases respectively, with 10 bases between them. CDR3 length: 15 residues. Germline CDR1 reads SGHRS; CDR2 reads YFSETQ. In DNA, the CDR3 is TGCGCCAGCAGCTTGGACGCGACAGTCTCCTACGAGCAGTACTTC. It is translated as CASSLDATVSYEQYF.

The chain recombines TRBV5-1 with TRBJ2-1; no definite D call. The germline gives CDR1 SGHRS, CDR2 YFSETQ. This CDR3 comprises 15 residues. With 3 bases removed from V and 0 bases from J, the gap between germline ends came to 10 bases. The CDR3 loop is CASSSDIPSYNEQFF. The CDR3 DNA follows: TGCGCCAGCAGCTCAGACATACCCTCCTACAATGAGCAGTTCTTC.

This clonotype was seen ten or more times. The CDR3 sequence: CASSSPGVNEQFF. CDR3 DNA sequence: TGTGCCAGCAGTTCCCCAGGGGTAAATGAGCAGTTCTTC. The rearrangement links TRBV28 to TRBJ2-1; TRBD1 is a possible D gene (6 bases). The V end was cut by 4 bases, the J end by 7 bases, with 11 bases between. Germline CDR1 reads MDHEN; CDR2 reads SYDVKM. The CDR3 runs 13 residues.

This clonotype was observed many times. V is TRBV7-2 and J is TRBJ2-3; no firm D call. The CDR3 contains 13 residues. V dropped 4 bases and J dropped 5 bases, with 10 bases sitting between them. Germline V gene sequence: CDR1 SGHTA, CDR2 FQGNSA. The CDR3 protein is CASSSGPLDTQYF. In DNA, the CDR3 is TGTGCCAGCAGCTCAGGACCTTTAGATACGCAGTATTTT.

The sample holds a few counts of this clonotype. The chain uses TRBV28 and TRBJ2-2; 10 bases align to TRBD2. V dropped 6 bases and J dropped 4; count of bases not matched to a gene: 8. There are 16 residues in the CDR3. Germline CDR1 reads MDHEN; CDR2 reads SYDVKM. The DNA of the CDR3 is TGTGCCAGCAGGCCAGCGGGAGGGTTCGGCACCGGGGAGCTGTTTTTT. This encodes CASRPAGGFGTGELFF.

This clonotype has only a few counts. The chain is built from TRBV5-1 and TRBJ2-2; D unresolved. Per the germline V gene, CDR1 is SGHRS and CDR2 is YFSETQ. The CDR3 runs 15 residues. V lost 2 bases and J lost 0, with 8 bases in between. CDR3 bases: TGCGCCAGCAGCTTAAGACATACGAACACCGGGGAGCTGTTTTTT. As protein: CASSLRHTNTGELFF.

The chain employs TRBV18 and TRBJ2-4, with D tentatively TRBD2 (6 bases). With 2 bases removed from V and 1 base from J, the gap between germline ends came to 15 bases. CDR3 length equals 17 residues. Germline values: CDR1 KGHSH, CDR2 LQKENI. CDR3 in DNA: TGTGCCAGCTCACCAGTCGCGGGGAGTGGGGCCAAAAACATTCAGTACTTC. Its protein product is CASSPVAGSGAKNIQYF.

This clonotype occurred once. The gene calls are TRBV5-1 and TRBJ2-6; D assignment may be TRBD1 or TRBD2 (5 bases each). The ends were cut back, 0 bases at V and 2 bases at J, with 15 bases in the middle. CDR3 length: 18 residues. In germline, CDR1 is SGHRS, CDR2 YFSETQ. The CDR3 coding sequence is TGCGCCAGCAGCTTGGGTCCGTCAGGGACCCCTGGGGCCAACGTCCTGACTTTC. Translation gives CASSLGPSGTPGANVLTF.

This clonotype has more than one count but fewer than ten. J is TRBJ1-1 and V is TRBV5-1; a possible D gene is TRBD1 (5 bases). This CDR3 has 12 residues. Germline V lookup: CDR1 SGHRS, CDR2 YFSETQ. Trimming removed 5 bases at V and 9 bases at J, with 14 bases between. The CDR3 here is CASSTGTSQAFF. Written as DNA, the CDR3 is TGCGCCAGCAGTACCGGGACCTCCCAAGCTTTCTTT.

This clonotype was detected a few times. The rearrangement joins TRBV2 to TRBJ2-3, with 7 bases matching TRBD1. The V gene end was trimmed by 8 bases and the J gene end by 0 bases; junction bases not matched to a gene: 2. CDR3 size: 13 residues. Germline values: CDR1 SNHLY, CDR2 FYNNEI. CDR3 protein: CASGTDSTDTQYF. CDR3 in DNA: TGTGCCAGCGGGACAGATAGCACAGATACGCAGTATTTT.

This chain uses TRBV28 with TRBJ2-5; tentative D call: TRBD1 (5 bases). V was shortened by 1 base and J by 4 bases, with 10 bases between the two germline ends. The CDR3 is 14 amino acids. Germline CDR1 reads MDHEN; CDR2 reads SYDVKM. Here the CDR3 DNA reads TGTGCCAGCAGTTTATACGACAGAAGAGAGACCCAGTACTTC. It is translated as CASSLYDRRETQYF.

The chain is built from TRBV4-1 and TRBJ2-3; the D gene could be TRBD1 or TRBD2 (5 bases each). Trimming removed 4 bases at V and 4 bases at J, with 21 bases between. The germline V gene encodes CDR1 MGHRA and CDR2 YSYEKL. The CDR3 runs to 17 residues. CDR3 nucleotide sequence: TGCGCCAGCAGCCTGGATCCACGGGACCAGGTTGCAGATACGCAGTATTTT. Protein: CASSLDPRDQVADTQYF.

CDR3 region: CASSLAGLDWDTRANSPLHF. The CDR3 nucleotides read TGTGCCAGCAGCTTAGCGGGTTTAGATTGGGACACAAGGGCTAATTCACCCCTCCACTTT. The chain is built from TRBV7-8 and TRBJ1-6, with D possibly being TRBD1 (6 bases). Per germline, CDR1 SGHVS and CDR2 FQNEAQ. The V and J ends lost 0 bases and 6 bases respectively, with 24 bases between them. This CDR3 is 20 amino acids long.

This clonotype was counted a few times. V usage is TRBV6-2 or TRBV6-3 and J usage is TRBJ2-1; D is ambiguous. CDR3 length: 15 amino acids. Germline V gene lookup returns CDR1 MNHEY and CDR2 SVGEGT. V dropped 2 bases and J dropped 1 base, with 9 bases sitting between them. CDR3 DNA: TGTGCCAGCAGTTACCTTGGCGATTCCTACAATGAGCAGTTCTTC. It yields the protein CASSYLGDSYNEQFF.

This clonotype was seen only a few times. This chain joins TRBV12-3 or TRBV12-4 and TRBJ2-5; D gene uncertain. This CDR3 is built from 14 residues. The germline V and J ends were trimmed by 8 bases and 1 base, with 14 bases remaining between them. The CDR3 DNA reads TGTGCCAGCTCCGATTCAGTCCTCCAAGAGACCCAGTACTTC. This encodes CASSDSVLQETQYF.

The rearrangement links TRBV20-1 to TRBJ2-1, with TRBD2 as a possible D gene (6 bases). Germline CDR1 DFQATT, CDR2 SNEGSKA (reference sequence). The CDR3 loop spans 14 amino acids. Trimming removed 5 bases from V and 9 bases from J, with 20 bases in between. The CDR3 nucleotides are TGCAGTGCTGCGGACGGAGGACTAAAAGTTGAGCAGTTCTTC. This translates into CSAADGGLKVEQFF.

This clonotype has ten or more counts. V and J are TRBV12-3 or TRBV12-4 and TRBJ2-2; D gene ambiguous. The CDR3 spans 14 residues. V shed 1 base and J shed 4 bases, with 7 bases lying between them. The DNA for the CDR3 is TGTGCCAGCAGTTTAGGATTAGCCACCGGGGAGCTGTTTTTT. This codes for CASSLGLATGELFF.

As regards this clonotype: Since a much larger clone is just one base distant, this may be a read error. As the CDR3 is not closed by the conserved phenylalanine or tryptophan, this likely results from a read error. The rearrangement joins TRBV20-1 to TRBJ1-1, with 8 bases that match TRBD1. This CDR3 contains 13 residues. Germline trimming cut 1 base from V and 3 bases from J; bases unmatched to any gene: 1. Germline CDR1 and CDR2: DFQATT and SNEGSKA (reference sequence). The CDR3 here is CSARGTGYTEAFL. The CDR3 DNA reads TGCAGTGCTAGAGGGACAGGGTACACTGAAGCTTTCCTT.

There are a few counts of this clonotype. The chain has TRBV5-1 and TRBJ2-3; 7 bases agree with TRBD1. The germline CDR1 and CDR2 sequences are SGHRS and YFSETQ. The CDR3 totals 13 residues. V lost 8 bases and J lost 1; bases outside the gene matches: 4. CDR3 in DNA: TGCGCCAGTACTCAGGGGGGCACAGATACGCAGTATTTT. Amino acid sequence: CASTQGGTDTQYF.